Sequencing of this T cell receptor beta chain was carried out in a study of lymphopenia after photon versus proton radiotherapy. Study observations and caveats: Proton therapy kept repertoires fairly stable, unlike photons, which gained effector/memory cells.

Here immunoSEQ multiplex PCR was the method, and the copy in TCRdb shows in-frame clones only, minus some. This sample yields 13,000 or so clones, of which about 87% are seen a single time; about 3.8% belongs to the top ten. To note about this clone: Its target is not known.

Per the germline V gene, CDR1 is SNHLY and CDR2 is FYNNEI. This CDR3 is 12 amino acids long. The V gene lost 5 bases and the J gene lost 4 bases, with 8 bases spanning the gap. This chain links TRBV2 with TRBJ1-2, with a weak D call TRBD1 (6 bases). The material was peripheral blood, obtained from a patient treated with photon-based radiotherapy. The TCR originated in a man between 60 and 75 years old with pancreatic cancer. The CDR3 bases are TGTGCCAGCAGTTCACAGGGCTATGGCTACACCTTC. Amino acids: CASSSQGYGYTF.